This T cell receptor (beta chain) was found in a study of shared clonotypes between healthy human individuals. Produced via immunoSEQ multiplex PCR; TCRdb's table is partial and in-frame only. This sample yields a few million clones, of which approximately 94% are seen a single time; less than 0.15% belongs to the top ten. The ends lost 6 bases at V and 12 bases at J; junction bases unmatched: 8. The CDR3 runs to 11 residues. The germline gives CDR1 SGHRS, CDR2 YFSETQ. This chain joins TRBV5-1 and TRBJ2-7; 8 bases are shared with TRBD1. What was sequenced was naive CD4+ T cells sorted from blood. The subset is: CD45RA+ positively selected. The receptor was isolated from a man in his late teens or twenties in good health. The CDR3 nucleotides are TGCGCCAGCACGGGACAGGACCGAAGGTACTTC. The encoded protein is CASTGQDRRYF.